The 18 T cell receptor beta chains below all came from one sample that was sequenced in a study of technical replicates of blood from a handful of donors. The table came from immunoSEQ multiplex PCR; TCRdb's copy has only in-frame clones and leaves some out. The sample gives under 80,000 clones, 75% to 95% of which show up once; approximately 0.4% is in the top ten. Sequencing was done on a sample of T cells isolated from PBMCs. The source is a human donor in good health. Some clones in this sample may be carry-over from other donors' samples.

The V and J genes are TRBV5-6 and TRBJ1-2, with TRBD1 identical over 7 bases. V lost 3 bases and J lost 8; bases outside the gene matches: 10. CDR1 and CDR2 from the germline V gene are SGHDT and YYEEEE. The CDR3 is 14 residues long. The CDR3, as DNA: TGTGCCAGCAGCTACGGGACAGAGTGGAAGGGCTACACCTTC. This encodes CASSYGTEWKGYTF.

This clone was detected only once. This rearrangement joins TRBV20-1 to TRBJ2-1, with D possibly being TRBD2 (5 bases). This CDR3 comprises 10 residues. Per germline, CDR1 DFQATT and CDR2 SNEGSKA (reference sequence). The V end lost 8 bases, the J end lost 8 bases, and 10 bases lay between the germline ends. The chain's CDR3 is CSRGVDEQFF. Here the CDR3 DNA reads TGCAGTCGGGGTGTCGATGAGCAGTTCTTC.

The rearrangement uses TRBV18 and TRBJ1-1, with no clear D. The V gene lost 3 bases and the J gene lost 2 bases, with 7 bases spanning the gap. This CDR3 has 13 residues. Germline CDR1 reads KGHSH; CDR2 reads LQKENI. The CDR3 spells CASSPTVNTEAFF. CDR3 in DNA: TGTGCCAGCTCACCTACAGTAAACACTGAAGCTTTCTTT.

The V gene is TRBV29-1, the J gene TRBJ2-2, with D maybe TRBD2 (7 bases). This CDR3 contains 14 residues. Germline V gives CDR1 SQVTM, CDR2 ANQGSEA. V lost 7 bases and J lost 4, with 16 bases in between. In DNA form, the CDR3 reads TGCAGCGCTGCTAGGGGGGGGGCCACCGGGGAGCTGTTTTTT. As protein: CSAARGGATGELFF.

The chain joins TRBV30 to TRBJ1-2; 8 bases fit TRBD1. V dropped 0 bases and J dropped 11; count of bases not matched to a gene: 5. This CDR3 is built from 12 residues. Germline values: CDR1 GTSNPN, CDR2 SVGIG (reference sequence). The CDR3 spells CAWSVLTGGYTF. CDR3 nucleotide sequence: TGTGCCTGGAGTGTACTCACAGGGGGGTACACCTTC.

This chain uses TRBV6-5 with TRBJ2-7; D perhaps matches TRBD1 (5 bases). CDR1 is MNHEY and CDR2 is SVGAGI in the germline V gene. The V gene lost 3 bases and the J gene lost 3 bases, with 9 bases spanning the gap. The CDR3 contains 13 residues. The CDR3 reads CASSYGHFYEQYF. The CDR3 DNA follows: TGTGCCAGCAGTTATGGACACTTCTACGAGCAGTACTTC.

The chain carries TRBV7-3 and TRBJ2-7; tentatively, D is TRBD2 (5 bases). Trimming cost V 0 bases and J 0 bases, with 9 bases left between them. From germline, CDR1 is SGHTA and CDR2 FQGTGA. The CDR3 runs 15 residues. The CDR3 DNA sequence: TGTGCCAGCAGCTTAACCCCAGCGGCCTCCTACGAGCAGTACTTC. Its protein is CASSLTPAASYEQYF.

V is TRBV4-3 and J is TRBJ2-7; 9 bases are shared with TRBD2. In germline, CDR1 is LGHNA, CDR2 YSLEER. J gave up 1 base and V 1 base, and 5 bases lay outside the gene matches. The CDR3 consists of 16 residues. The CDR3 nucleotides are TGCGCCAGCAGCCAAGTCAGTAGCGGGAGTTCCTACGAGCAGTACTTC. Translated, it gives CASSQVSSGSSYEQYF.

J is TRBJ1-1 and V is TRBV29-1; 8 bases fit TRBD1. Germline values: CDR1 SQVTM, CDR2 ANQGSEA. The CDR3 spans 12 residues. V gave up 7 bases and J gave up 5 bases; unmatched junction bases: 6. The CDR3 region has the DNA TGCAGCGGGGGACAGGCCATTACTGAAGCTTTCTTT. This gives the protein CSGGQAITEAFF. The whole variable domain, filled in from reference TRBV29-1 and TRBJ1-1, reads SAVISQKPSRDICQRGTSLTIQCQVDSQVTMMFWYRQQPGQSLTLIATANQGSEATYESGFVIDKFPISRPNLTFSTLTVSNMSPEDSSIYLCSGGQAITEAFFGQGTRLTVV.

V usage is TRBV7-9 and J usage is TRBJ2-7; 9 nucleotides align to TRBD1. The germline gives CDR1 SEHNR, CDR2 FQNEAQ (reference sequence). J was trimmed by 0 bases and V by 4 bases; bases with no gene match: 7. CDR3 size: 16 residues. In DNA, the CDR3 is TGTGCCAGCAGCTGGAAGGGACAGGGCAACTCCTACGAGCAGTACTTC. Residues: CASSWKGQGNSYEQYF.

The genes are TRBV4-1 and TRBJ2-1; D gene ambiguous. Trimming cost V 4 bases and J 1 base, with 5 bases left between them. This CDR3 has 13 residues. Per the germline V gene, CDR1 is MGHRA and CDR2 is YSYEKL. The CDR3 sequence is CASSLASYNEQFF. The DNA for the CDR3 is TGCGCCAGCAGCCTAGCTTCCTACAATGAGCAGTTCTTC.

The gene calls are TRBV11-3 and TRBJ1-1; D is uncertain. The CDR3 consists of 15 residues. V was shortened by 1 base and J by 4 bases, with 13 bases between the two germline ends. Per the germline V gene, CDR1 is SGHNT and CDR2 is YENEEA. CDR3 loop: CASSLVYAEGTEAFF. CDR3 coding DNA: TGTGCCAGCAGCTTAGTATATGCGGAAGGCACTGAAGCTTTCTTT. The complete variable domain, with remaining parts taken from reference TRBV11-3 and TRBJ1-1, reads EAGVVQSPRYKIIEKKQPVAFWCNPISGHNTLYWYLQNLGQGPELLIRYENEEAVDDSQLPKDRFSAERLKGVDSTLKIQPAELGDSAVYLCASSLVYAEGTEAFFGQGTRLTVV.

This chain joins TRBV9 and TRBJ2-1; 10 bases match TRBD2. Germline CDR1 SGDLS, CDR2 YYNGEE. The CDR3 totals 15 residues. Losses at the gene ends were 0 bases for V and 8 bases for J; bases not matched to a gene: 5. The CDR3, as DNA: TGTGCCAGCAGCGTAGGGCTAGCGGGAGTCCATGAGCAGTTCTTC. Translation gives CASSVGLAGVHEQFF.

The rearrangement uses TRBV23-1 and TRBJ1-5; the D gene is possibly TRBD1 (5 bases). TRBV23-1 is reported as an ORF; its role is uncertain. The CDR3 runs 11 residues. Between the trimmed V and J ends, which lost 6 bases and 6 bases, there was a span of 6 bases. CDR3 nucleotide sequence: TGCGCCAGCAGAGACAGTCAGCCCCAGCATTTT. Translation: CASRDSQPQHF.

This clone has a handful of counts. The genes are TRBV18 and TRBJ1-4; 7 bases are shared with TRBD1. CDR1 is KGHSH and CDR2 is LQKENI in the germline V gene. CDR3 length equals 13 residues. J was trimmed by 5 bases and V by 6 bases; bases with no gene match: 3. CDR3 sequence: CASSTDRNEKLFF. The CDR3, as DNA: TGTGCCAGCTCGACGGACAGGAATGAAAAACTGTTTTTT.

The V call is TRBV19, the J call TRBJ2-1; weak D call: TRBD2 (5 bases). V dropped 8 bases and J dropped 3 bases, with 11 bases sitting between them. The germline gives CDR1 LNHDA, CDR2 SQIVND (reference sequence). The CDR3 sequence is 13 residues long. CDR3 region: CASLRADYNEQFF. The CDR3, as DNA: TGTGCCAGTTTGAGGGCAGACTACAATGAGCAGTTCTTC.

The chain employs TRBV7-9 and TRBJ1-1, with D possibly matching TRBD1 (5 bases). V lost 4 bases and J lost 4, with 7 bases in between. Germline assignment: CDR1 SEHNR and CDR2 FQNEAQ (reference sequence). The CDR3 is 12 amino acids. CDR3 nucleotides: TGTGCCAGCAGCTCGGGGGGCACTGAAGCTTTCTTT. This translates into CASSSGGTEAFF.

This clone appeared a few times. The chain couples TRBV7-6 to TRBJ2-7, with TRBD2 matching over 7 bases. From germline, CDR1 is SGHVS and CDR2 FNYEAQ. This CDR3 region has 14 residues. V was pared by 8 bases and J by 5 bases, with 12 bases of the junction left unmatched. CDR3 protein: CASSLAGVNHEQYF. The CDR3 DNA reads TGTGCCAGCTCCCTTGCGGGAGTTAACCACGAGCAGTACTTC. Full variable domain (outside the CDR3, taken from reference TRBV7-6 and TRBJ2-7): GAGVSQSPRYKVTKRGQDVALRCDPISGHVSLYWYRQALGQGPEFLTYFNYEAQQDKSGLPNDRFSAERPEGSISTLTIQRTEQRDSAMYRCASSLAGVNHEQYFGPGTRLTVT.